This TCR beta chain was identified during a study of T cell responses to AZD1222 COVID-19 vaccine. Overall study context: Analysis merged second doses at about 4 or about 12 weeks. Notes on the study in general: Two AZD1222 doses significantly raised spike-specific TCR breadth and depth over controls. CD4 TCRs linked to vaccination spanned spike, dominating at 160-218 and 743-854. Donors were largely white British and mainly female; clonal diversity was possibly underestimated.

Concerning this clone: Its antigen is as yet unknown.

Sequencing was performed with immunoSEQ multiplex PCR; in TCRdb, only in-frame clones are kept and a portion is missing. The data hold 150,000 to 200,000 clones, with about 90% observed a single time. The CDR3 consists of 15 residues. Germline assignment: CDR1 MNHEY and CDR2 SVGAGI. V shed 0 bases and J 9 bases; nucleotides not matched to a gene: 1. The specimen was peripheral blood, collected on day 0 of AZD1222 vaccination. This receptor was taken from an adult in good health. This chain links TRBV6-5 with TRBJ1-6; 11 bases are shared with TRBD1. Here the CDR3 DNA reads TGTGCCAGCAGTTACTCGGGACAGGGGGGTTCACCCCTCCACTTT. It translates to CASSYSGQGGSPLHF.